The clone carrying this TCR beta chain occurred a few times. Antigen specificity is unknown. The data derive from a study of blood T cells in healthy people across ages. Overall study results and limits: Possibly confounding the expanded clonotype changes was the fact that donor CMV status was unknown. Long-lived and aged donors differed, with more naive CD4+ cells and higher diversity in the long-lived.

PCR was performed a second time for roughly 7 to 11 cycles using a sample-barcoded 5' primer and a J-beta primer mix. TCRdb fed the 5' RACE reads into MiXCR, producing one record per CDR3 protein. The sample includes hundreds of thousands of distinct CDR3 sequences, about 28% of them seen just once. The people who gave samples were healthy Caucasians from Russia, aged roughly 6 to 100. V trimming: 4 bases; J trimming: 3 bases; junction bases outside the gene matches: 6. The length of the CDR3 is 13 residues. Germline V lookup: CDR1 DFQATT, CDR2 SNEGSKA (reference sequence). The material sequenced was blood. The source of this sequence is an elderly woman in good health. This chain uses TRBV20-1 with TRBJ2-7, with 7 bases identical to TRBD2. CDR3 nucleotides: TGCAGTGCTACGAACCGGGGGGACTACGAGCAGTACTTC. Its translation: CSATNRGDYEQYF.